This is a list of T cell receptor beta chains from one sample in a study of beta chain features in type 1 diabetes. Profiled with immunoSEQ multiplex PCR; TCRdb holds only in-frame clones, not every one. The sample has 200,000 to 300,000 clones; over 20% are singletons. Sample: naive CD4+ T cells from blood. The receptors here all came from a woman aged 40 to 50 with type 1 diabetes. CDR3s include the opening cysteine and the closing phenylalanine or tryptophan. A D gene is named only where the DNA matches it firmly. Clone size appears in some rows only: once, few, many, or a class for an expanded clone.

few	TRBD2	TRBV7-8	TRBJ2-7	TGTGCCAGCAGCCTTACTAGCGGTACCTACGAGCAGTACTTC	CASSLTSGTYEQYF
.	TRBD1	TRBV5-6	TRBJ2-1	TGTGCCAGCGGGGACAGAAGCTCCTACAATGAGCAGTTCTTC	CASGDRSSYNEQFF
.	.	TRBV5-1	TRBJ2-5	TGCGCCAGCAGTTGGCAGGGAATTGGAGAGACCCAGTACTTC	CASSWQGIGETQYF
.	.	TRBV5-4	TRBJ2-2	TGTGCCAGCAGCCCCGGGACACCGACGGGGGAGCTGTTTTTT	CASSPGTPTGELFF
.	TRBD1	TRBV30	TRBJ2-7	TGTGCCTGGAGACGACGGGACAGACCCTACGAGCAGTACTTC	CAWRRRDRPYEQYF
few	TRBD1	TRBV29-1	TRBJ1-1	TGCAGCGTTGCGGACAGGGGGCAAAATGAAGCTTTCTTT	CSVADRGQNEAFF
few	.	TRBV6-6	TRBJ1-3	TGTGCCAGCAGTACAGGACAGCCTGGAAACACCATATATTTT	CASSTGQPGNTIYF
few	.	TRBV7-9	TRBJ2-3	TGTGCCAGCAGTTTTGAGGTTCCAGATACGCAGTATTTT	CASSFEVPDTQYF
few	TRBD1	TRBV25-1	TRBJ1-2	TGTGCCAGCAGTGTGACAGGGTACTATGGCTACACCTTC	CASSVTGYYGYTF
few	.	TRBV12-5	TRBJ2-5	TGTGCTAGTGGTTTGGGCCCAGAAGAGACCCAGTACTTC	CASGLGPEETQYF
few	.	TRBV30	TRBJ1-2	TGTGCCTGGGGTACGGACTATGGCTACACCTTC	CAWGTDYGYTF
few	.	TRBV28	TRBJ2-3	TGTGCCAGCAGCTACCCGTCCGTGCGAGGCGCAGATACGCAGTATTTT	CASSYPSVRGADTQYF
few	TRBD2	TRBV4-3	TRBJ2-5	TGCGCCAGCAGCCCCTGGACTAGCGGGAGTGGGACCCAGTACTTC	CASSPWTSGSGTQYF
.	.	TRBV7-8	TRBJ2-5	TGTGCCAGCAGCTCTAGAACCCGAGCCGCAGAGACCCAGTACTTC	CASSSRTRAAETQYF
few	.	TRBV29-1	TRBJ2-5	TGCAGCGTTGCGAGAGGGGAGACCCAGTACTTC	CSVARGETQYF
.	TRBD1	TRBV29-1	TRBJ1-1	TGCAGCGTTTTACGTTTTCCGGGACAGGGGGCCGAAGCTTTCTTT	CSVLRFPGQGAEAFF
.	.	TRBV2	TRBJ1-3	TGTGCCAGTGTTGGGGGGGAAGATGGCTCTGGAAACACCATATATTTT	CASVGGEDGSGNTIYF
.	.	TRBV29-1	TRBJ2-3	TGCAGCGTAATACAGGGCCCCAGCACAGATACGCAGTATTTT	CSVIQGPSTDTQYF
.	.	TRBV30	TRBJ2-3	TGTGCCTGGAAAAAGGGGGCAGATACGCAGTATTTT	CAWKKGADTQYF
.	.	TRBV28	TRBJ2-7	TGTGCCAGCACTAGCGCTTACTCCTACGAGCAGTACTTC	CASTSAYSYEQYF
.	TRBD1	TRBV11-2	TRBJ2-5	TGTGCCAGCACCCACAGGGGGAGGGAGACCCAGTACTTC	CASTHRGRETQYF
few	.	TRBV11-2	TRBJ2-7	TGTGCCAGCAGCCCTATAACCCCTGAGGAGCAGTACTTC	CASSPITPEEQYF
.	.	TRBV20-1	TRBJ2-1	TGCAGTGCTAAACAGGGGAGGAAGAAGTTCTTC	CSAKQGRKKFF
few	TRBD2	TRBV30	TRBJ2-1	TGTGCCTGGAGTGTTGATAGCGGGAGAGGGGCGGAGCAGTTCTTC	CAWSVDSGRGAEQFF
few	TRBD2	TRBV5-1	TRBJ2-1	TGCGCCAGCAGCCCGACTAGCGGGGCAGACAATGAGCAGTTCTTC	CASSPTSGADNEQFF
few	.	TRBV19	TRBJ2-1	TGTGCCAGTACGACTATATTGGGCTCCTACAATGAGCAGTTCTTC	CASTTILGSYNEQFF
few	TRBD1	TRBV5-4	TRBJ1-6	TGTGCCAGCAGCCCGGCAGGGGGCAGGGATTTCCACTTT	CASSPAGGRDFHF
few	.	TRBV4-3	TRBJ1-1	TGCGCCAGCAGCCGACAGGACCTGAACACTGAAGCTTTCTTT	CASSRQDLNTEAFF
.	.	TRBV15	TRBJ2-1	TGTGCCACCAGCAGAGATCATAGTAATCGGGAGCAGTTCTTC	CATSRDHSNREQFF
few	TRBD2	TRBV7-2	TRBJ2-2	TGTGCCAGCAGCACTCCTGTAGCGGGAGGGCCCGGGGAGCTGTTTTTT	CASSTPVAGGPGELFF
few	.	TRBV29-1	TRBJ1-1	TGCAGCGTGGCCGGCAGGGGTTACACTGAAGCTTTCTTT	CSVAGRGYTEAFF
.	TRBD1	TRBV18	TRBJ1-5	TGTGCCAGCCGGGCCGGGACAGCAAATCAGCCCCAGCATTTT	CASRAGTANQPQHF
.	TRBD1	TRBV7-9	TRBJ1-2	TGTGCCAGCAGTCTTTCTGGCAGGGGGCCTTCCTATGGCTACACCTTC	CASSLSGRGPSYGYTF
few	TRBD1	TRBV29-1	TRBJ1-1	TGCAGCGGGACAGGGGGCTCGGACACTGAAGCTTTCTTT	CSGTGGSDTEAFF
few	.	TRBV9	TRBJ1-3	TGTGCCAGCAGCGTATCAGGGGATCCTGGAAACACCATATATTTT	CASSVSGDPGNTIYF
few	TRBD1	TRBV5-1	TRBJ1-1	TGCGCCAGCAGCTTGGTTGGGACAGGCTCGAACACTGAAGCTTTCTTT	CASSLVGTGSNTEAFF
.	.	TRBV5-4	TRBJ2-3	TGTGCCAGCAGCCTCGATTTGACAGGTAGCACAGATACGCAGTATTTT	CASSLDLTGSTDTQYF
few	.	TRBV28	TRBJ2-7	TGTGCCAGCAGCCACCTGGAGGAGCAGTACTTC	CASSHLEEQYF
few	.	TRBV27	TRBJ1-2	TGTGCCAGCAGGCTCACCTGGCAAGCTAACTATGGCTACACCTTC	CASRLTWQANYGYTF
.	.	TRBV30	TRBJ2-1	TGTGCCTGGAGTGTACAATCCCGGGGTGAGCAGTTCTTC	CAWSVQSRGEQFF
few	.	TRBV4-3	TRBJ1-2	TGCGCCAGCAGCCAAGGAGGCACTAACTATGGCTACACCTTC	CASSQGGTNYGYTF
.	TRBD1	TRBV25-1	TRBJ1-4	TGTGCCAGCCGCGGATGGACTGGGACAGGAGGTAATGAAAAACTGTTTTTT	CASRGWTGTGGNEKLFF
few	TRBD2	TRBV9	TRBJ2-3	TGTGCCAGCAGCGCCAAGACTAGCGGGGGGGCATCAGATACGCAGTATTTT	CASSAKTSGGASDTQYF
few	.	TRBV5-4	TRBJ1-5	TGCGCCAGCAGCCAAGACCGCGGGTATCAGCCCCAGCATTTT	CASSQDRGYQPQHF
.	TRBD1	TRBV4-3	TRBJ1-1	TGCGCCAGCAGCCAAGAGACCGGGACAGGGATCGGGAACACTGAAGCTTTCTTT	CASSQETGTGIGNTEAFF
.	.	TRBV6-6	TRBJ1-1	TGTGCCAGCAGTTACTCGAGTTTGAACACTGAAGCTTTCTTT	CASSYSSLNTEAFF
.	.	TRBV10-3	TRBJ1-1	TGTGCCATCAGTGGTGTGGAGGTCACTGAAGCTTTCTTT	CAISGVEVTEAFF
.	.	TRBV30	TRBJ2-1	TGTGCCTGGAGTCGTGGGAGGCCCGACTACAATGAGCAGTTCTTC	CAWSRGRPDYNEQFF
.	TRBD1	TRBV19	TRBJ2-2	TGTGCCAGTAGTACGGGACAGGGGAAGGGGAGTGACACCGGGGAGCTGTTTTTT	CASSTGQGKGSDTGELFF
.	TRBD2	TRBV4-2	TRBJ2-2	TGTGCCAGCAGGCTTATAGCGGGATCGAACACCGGGGAGCTGTTTTTT	CASRLIAGSNTGELFF
few	TRBD1	TRBV7-3	TRBJ1-2	TGTGCCACCGCAGATTCCACAGGGGCGCATTACACCTTC	CATADSTGAHYTF
.	.	TRBV19	TRBJ2-1	TGTGCCAGTAGTATTACGGGGGGCGGCTACAATGAGCAGTTCTTC	CASSITGGGYNEQFF
few	.	TRBV18	TRBJ2-7	TGTGCCAGCTCTCCGGGACAAATCGACGAGCAGTACTTC	CASSPGQIDEQYF
.	TRBD1	TRBV29-1	TRBJ1-1	TGCAGCGCACACGAGGGGGACAGGGGCGACACTGAAGCTTTCTTT	CSAHEGDRGDTEAFF
.	.	TRBV29-1	TRBJ2-3	TGCAGCGCCCAATCAGATACGCAGTATTTT	CSAQSDTQYF